This TCR beta chain was recovered during a study of shared clonotypes between healthy human individuals. Study-level background: The donor pool was made up of a couple of women and a few men aged 18 to 49. For every donor, three CD4 naive, three CD4 memory, two CD8 naive and one CD8 memory plates were used.

Trimming took 0 bases from V and 1 from J; bases not matched to a gene: 4. This CDR3 is 16 amino acids long. The germline CDR1 and CDR2 sequences are MNHEY and SVGAGI. Broader study findings: Sampling was confined to blood; repertoires within tissues likely differ.

Of note for this clone: Its antigen remains unidentified.

Here immunoSEQ multiplex PCR was the method, and the copy in TCRdb shows in-frame clones only, minus some. The profile shows about 1.1 million clones, about 72% of them singletons. The sequencing input was memory CD4+ T cells from PBMCs. Subset described: CD45RA-negative fraction. This sequence was found in a man aged 18 to 30 in good health. Some clones in this sample may be carry-over from other donors' samples. The J gene is TRBJ2-3, the V gene TRBV6-5; 7 nucleotides line up with TRBD2. CDR3 bases: TGTGCCAGCAGTTACTCCGGCGGGAGCCGCACAGATACGCAGTATTTT. Translated, it gives CASSYSGGSRTDTQYF.